A selection of T cell receptor beta chains follows, all from one sample in a study of blood T cells in healthy people across ages. In TCRdb, the 5' RACE reads were re-called with MiXCR into one record per CDR3 protein. The sample lists roughly 900,000 distinct CDR3 sequences; about 44% were seen once. Sequencing used blood. All receptors come from a man aged 30 to 45 in good health. The CDR3 runs from the conserved cysteine through the conserved F or W. The D gene is left open where the match is weak. The listing skips clone size in some rows; elsewhere it reads once, few, many or a size class.

CDR3 length: 17; clone size: NA; D gene: TRBD2; J gene: TRBJ2-1; V gene: TRBV5-1; CDR3 DNA: TGCGCCAGCAGCTTGGGAGCGGGGGGCCCCAAGAACAATGAGCAGTTCTTC; CDR3 protein: CASSLGAGGPKNNEQFF
CDR3 length: 15; clone size: NA; D gene: TRBD1; J gene: TRBJ2-7; V gene: TRBV7-9; CDR3 DNA: TGTGCCAGCAGCTCGGACAGGGCGAATCCCTACGAGCAGTACTTC; CDR3 protein: CASSSDRANPYEQYF
CDR3 length: 16; clone size: few; D gene: NA; J gene: TRBJ2-7; V gene: TRBV20-1; CDR3 DNA: TGCAGTGCTAGAGATAGAAGGAACAGGGTCGCCTACGAGCAGTACTTC; CDR3 protein: CSARDRRNRVAYEQYF
CDR3 length: 18; clone size: NA; D gene: NA; J gene: TRBJ2-7; V gene: TRBV4-1; CDR3 DNA: TGCGCCAGCAGCCAAGTTGTGGGCGGGGGCCGCTCCTACAATGAGCAGTACTTC; CDR3 protein: CASSQVVGGGRSYNEQYF
CDR3 length: 16; clone size: NA; D gene: TRBD1; J gene: TRBJ1-5; V gene: TRBV6-2/TRBV6-3; CDR3 DNA: TGTGCCAGCAGCCCCCCGGGACAGGGTGGGTATCAGCCCCAGCATTTT; CDR3 protein: CASSPPGQGGYQPQHF
CDR3 length: 14; clone size: NA; D gene: TRBD2; J gene: TRBJ2-1; V gene: TRBV3-1; CDR3 DNA: TGTGCCAGCAGCCAAGTAGCGGGAAACAATGAGCAGTTCTTC; CDR3 protein: CASSQVAGNNEQFF
CDR3 length: 15; clone size: NA; D gene: TRBD2; J gene: TRBJ2-3; V gene: TRBV27; CDR3 DNA: TGTGCCAGCAGTTCAGCGGGGCGACACACAGATACGCAGTATTTT; CDR3 protein: CASSSAGRHTDTQYF
CDR3 length: 15; clone size: few; D gene: NA; J gene: TRBJ1-6; V gene: TRBV7-2; CDR3 DNA: TGTGCCAGCAGCTTAGTGGAGTCCTATAATTCACCCCTCCACTTT; CDR3 protein: CASSLVESYNSPLHF
CDR3 length: 14; clone size: NA; D gene: NA; J gene: TRBJ2-5; V gene: TRBV20-1; CDR3 DNA: TGCAGTGCTAGAGCAATCCAGGGGTGGGAGACCCAGTACTTC; CDR3 protein: CSARAIQGWETQYF
CDR3 length: 12; clone size: few; D gene: TRBD2; J gene: TRBJ2-3; V gene: TRBV20-1; CDR3 DNA: TGCAGTGCTTACGTAGGACTAGCGTCGCAGTATTTT; CDR3 protein: CSAYVGLASQYF
CDR3 length: 15; clone size: NA; D gene: TRBD1; J gene: TRBJ2-7; V gene: TRBV6-5; CDR3 DNA: TGTGCCAGCAGACTATGGCCGGGACAGGACTACGAGCAGTACTTC; CDR3 protein: CASRLWPGQDYEQYF
CDR3 length: 15; clone size: NA; D gene: TRBD1; J gene: TRBJ1-1; V gene: TRBV7-9; CDR3 DNA: TGTGCCAGCAGCTGGGGGACAGGGCACTCCACTGAAGCTTTCTTT; CDR3 protein: CASSWGTGHSTEAFF
CDR3 length: 13; clone size: once; D gene: NA; J gene: TRBJ2-7; V gene: TRBV6-5; CDR3 DNA: TGTGCCAGCAATTCGCCGAACTCCTACGAGCAGTACTTC; CDR3 protein: CASNSPNSYEQYF
CDR3 length: 15; clone size: NA; D gene: NA; J gene: TRBJ2-5; V gene: TRBV6-5; CDR3 DNA: TGTGCCAGTAGTTCTCGGGGGACCCAGCAAGAGACCCAGTACTTC; CDR3 protein: CASSSRGTQQETQYF
CDR3 length: 15; clone size: NA; D gene: NA; J gene: TRBJ2-3; V gene: TRBV6-1; CDR3 DNA: TGTGCCAGCAGCCTGTCAAGGCAAGGCACAGATACGCAGTATTTT; CDR3 protein: CASSLSRQGTDTQYF
CDR3 length: 13; clone size: NA; D gene: NA; J gene: TRBJ1-1; V gene: TRBV20-1; CDR3 DNA: TGCAGTGCGGCCTTGGGATGGGGCACTGAAGCTTTCTTT; CDR3 protein: CSAALGWGTEAFF